Below are 22 T cell receptor beta chains sequenced from a single sample in a study of technical replicates of blood from four donors. TCRdb's table, derived via immunoSEQ multiplex PCR, lists solely in-frame clones and lacks some. Here the sample spans about 66,000 clones, approximately 87% being singletons. Sequenced: PBMCs. The receptors originated from a human donor in good health. Some clones in this sample may be carry-over from other donors' samples.

V gene TRBV4-2 combines with J gene TRBJ1-2; 7 nucleotides agree with TRBD1. The CDR3 is 15 amino acids. The ends lost 1 base at V and 8 bases at J; junction bases unmatched: 10. The germline CDR1 and CDR2 sequences are LGHNA and YNFKEQ. DNA for the CDR3: TGTGCCAGCAGCCAAGGCCGACAGGGAAATAAGGGCTACACCTTC. This translates into CASSQGRQGNKGYTF.

The chain carries TRBV18 and TRBJ1-5, with a tentative D call TRBD1 (5 bases). The V end lost 6 bases, the J end lost 2 bases, and 17 bases lay between the germline ends. CDR1 and CDR2 from the germline V gene are KGHSH and LQKENI. The CDR3 loop spans 16 amino acids. This CDR3 is CASSSASRAGNQPQHF. The CDR3 DNA is TGTGCCAGCTCCTCAGCAAGCAGGGCGGGCAATCAGCCCCAGCATTTT. Drawing the rest from reference TRBV18 and TRBJ1-5, the complete variable domain is NAGVMQNPRHLVRRRGQEARLRCSPMKGHSHVYWYRQLPEEGLKFMVYLQKENIIDESGMPKERFSAEFPKEGPSILRIQQVVRGDSAAYFCASSSASRAGNQPQHFGDGTRLSIL.

This clone has only one observation. The J gene is TRBJ1-2, the V gene TRBV15, with 9 bases aligning to TRBD1. J lost 8 bases, V lost 4 bases, and 5 bases had no gene match. Germline V gives CDR1 LNHNV, CDR2 YYDKDF (reference sequence). The CDR3 is made up of 13 amino acids. The CDR3 loop is CATSIQTGGGYTF. The DNA of the CDR3 is TGTGCCACCAGCATCCAGACAGGGGGAGGCTACACCTTC.

This clone was recorded only once. J is TRBJ2-1 and V is TRBV10-3; 11 bases are shared with TRBD2. The CDR3 loop spans 18 amino acids. The junction had 10 bases not matched to a gene; V was cut back by 6 bases and J by 0 bases. The V gene's germline CDR1 is ENHRY and CDR2 SYGVKD. The CDR3 sequence is CAIRSSGRSPSSYNEQFF. The CDR3 DNA reads TGTGCCATCAGATCTAGCGGGAGGTCCCCGAGCTCCTACAATGAGCAGTTCTTC.

The rearrangement uses TRBV29-1 and TRBJ2-1; TRBD2 matches 7 bases. The CDR3 has 15 residues. V dropped 7 bases and J dropped 2; count of bases not matched to a gene: 11. Per germline, CDR1 SQVTM and CDR2 ANQGSEA. The CDR3 bases are TGCAGCGCACAGAGAGGGGCGGGAGCCTACAATGAGCAGTTCTTC. Translating gives CSAQRGAGAYNEQFF.

This sequence joins TRBV4-1 and TRBJ1-4; no definite D call. CDR1 is MGHRA and CDR2 is YSYEKL in the germline V gene. Trimming removed 4 bases at V and 8 bases at J, with 17 bases between. The CDR3 is 15 amino acids. CDR3: CASSLSGGVLEKLFF. The CDR3 nucleotides read TGCGCCAGCAGCCTCTCTGGCGGGGTTTTAGAAAAACTGTTTTTT.

V usage is TRBV4-3 and J usage is TRBJ2-7; D may be TRBD1 (7 bases). V was pared by 4 bases and J by 4 bases, with 11 bases between. Germline V gene data show CDR1 as LGHNA and CDR2 as YSLEER. This CDR3 has 13 residues. CDR3: CASSRDSGYEQYF. The CDR3 nucleotides read TGCGCCAGCAGCCGGGACAGCGGGTACGAGCAGTACTTC.

Only a few counts were recorded for this clone. Here the CDR3 reads CSAGGGWNEQFF. The CDR3 DNA sequence: TGCAGCGCTGGGGGCGGTTGGAATGAGCAGTTCTTC. The rearrangement uses TRBV29-1 and TRBJ2-1; TRBD1 is a possible D gene (6 bases). The germline V gene encodes CDR1 SQVTM and CDR2 ANQGSEA. The ends were cut back, 7 bases at V and 7 bases at J, with 14 bases in the middle. The CDR3 is 12 amino acids.

This clone was seen a handful of times. J is TRBJ1-2 and V is TRBV6-5; unclear D gene. Germline lookup yields CDR1 MNHEY and CDR2 SVGAGI. The V gene lost 5 bases and the J gene lost 8 bases, with 18 bases spanning the gap. This CDR3 has 14 residues. The CDR3: CASSLQPGVGGYTF. The CDR3 DNA reads TGTGCCAGCAGTCTCCAACCCGGGGTCGGAGGCTACACCTTC.

J is TRBJ1-2 and V is TRBV5-1, with 8 bases that match TRBD1. Germline-derived CDR1 and CDR2 are SGHRS and YFSETQ. CDR3 length: 13 residues. V was pared by 9 bases and J by 2 bases, with 6 bases of the junction left unmatched. The CDR3 spells CATRTGLNYGYTF. In nucleotides, the CDR3 is TGCGCCACCCGGACAGGGCTGAACTATGGCTACACCTTC.

A remark on this clone: The sample has other DNA sequences that encode this CDR3 too. This chain uses TRBV19 with TRBJ1-5; possibly TRBD1 for D (5 bases). The CDR3 has 14 amino acids. Trimming left V 3 bases short and J 1 base short, with 7 bases between. Per the germline V gene, CDR1 is LNHDA and CDR2 is SQIVND (reference sequence). CDR3 nucleotides: TGTGCCAGTAGTATCGGGGGGAGCAATCAGCCCCAGCATTTT. Translation: CASSIGGSNQPQHF.

This rearrangement joins TRBV2 to TRBJ1-1; D might be TRBD1 (6 bases). Germline lookup yields CDR1 SNHLY and CDR2 FYNNEI. V lost 8 bases to trimming and J lost 0 bases, with 13 bases between them. This CDR3 contains 14 residues. The CDR3 coding sequence is TGTGCCAGCCGCGGGGGGCCCTTGAACACTGAAGCTTTCTTT. It translates to CASRGGPLNTEAFF.

CDR3 bases: TGCGCCAGCAGCCAAATCGGTCTCTCTGGGGCCAACGTCCTGACTTTC. Encoded protein: CASSQIGLSGANVLTF. V gene TRBV4-3 combines with J gene TRBJ2-6; D call uncertain. V lost 2 bases and J lost 0, with 8 bases in between. Germline V lookup: CDR1 LGHNA, CDR2 YSLEER. This CDR3 region has 16 residues.

This chain links TRBV5-6 with TRBJ1-4, with D hard to call. CDR1 SGHDT and CDR2 YYEEEE come from the germline V gene. This CDR3 is 18 amino acids long. The V and J ends lost 5 bases and 6 bases respectively, with 26 bases between them. The CDR3 sequence is CASSGGVSGYGLDEKLFF. The CDR3 region has the DNA TGTGCCAGCAGTGGCGGGGTCTCGGGGTACGGGCTTGATGAAAAACTGTTTTTT.

The rearrangement links TRBV5-1 to TRBJ1-1, with TRBD1 matching over 10 bases. The CDR3 extends over 15 amino acids. The germline V gene has CDR1 SGHRS and CDR2 YFSETQ. V lost 0 bases and J lost 5; bases outside the gene matches: 4. CDR3 bases: TGCGCCAGCAGCTTGGGGACAGGGGGGGTGACTGAAGCTTTCTTT. This gives the protein CASSLGTGGVTEAFF. The whole variable domain, filled in from reference TRBV5-1 and TRBJ1-1, reads KAGVTQTPRYLIKTRGQQVTLSCSPISGHRSVSWYQQTPGQGLQFLFEYFSETQRNKGNFPGRFSGRQFSNSRSEMNVSTLELGDSALYLCASSLGTGGVTEAFFGQGTRLTVV.

The sample holds one count of this clone. The chain has TRBV27 and TRBJ2-7, with a possible D match to TRBD1 (6 bases). The CDR3 totals 16 residues. V shed 5 bases and J shed 3 bases, with 20 bases lying between them. In germline, CDR1 is MNHEY, CDR2 SMNVEV (reference sequence). The CDR3 nucleotides are TGTGCCAGCAGTCCATCCTCGAACAGGGCCTTCTACGAGCAGTACTTC. Protein sequence: CASSPSSNRAFYEQYF.

V usage is TRBV5-1 and J usage is TRBJ2-4; D is possibly TRBD2 (5 bases). There are 14 residues in the CDR3. Germline V gene data show CDR1 as SGHRS and CDR2 as YFSETQ. V was cut by 4 bases and J by 1 base, with 9 bases left in between. The CDR3 region has the DNA TGCGCCAGCAGCGCCGGCGGGGCCAAAAACATTCAGTACTTC. It translates to CASSAGGAKNIQYF.

The J gene is TRBJ2-3, the V gene TRBV7-7; D unresolved. CDR1 and CDR2 from the germline V gene are SSHAT and FNYEAQ (reference sequence). The V and J ends lost 5 bases and 1 base respectively, with 7 bases between them. The CDR3 is made up of 13 amino acids. The CDR3 sequence: CASSKHGTDTQYF. The CDR3 coding sequence is TGTGCCAGCAGCAAACACGGCACAGATACGCAGTATTTT. The whole variable domain, remainder taken from reference TRBV7-7 and TRBJ2-3, is GAGVSQSPRYKVTKRGQDVTLRCDPISSHATLYWYQQALGQGPEFLTYFNYEAQPDKSGLPSDRFSAERPEGSISTLTIQRTEQRDSAMYRCASSKHGTDTQYFGPGTRLTVL.

This chain links TRBV15 with TRBJ2-1; 9 nucleotides match TRBD2. V lost 3 bases and J lost 1; bases outside the gene matches: 4. The CDR3 runs to 16 residues. CDR1 is LNHNV and CDR2 is YYDKDF in the germline V gene (reference sequence). CDR3 amino acids: CATSRVAGASYNEQFF. The CDR3 DNA reads TGTGCCACCAGCAGGGTAGCGGGAGCGTCCTACAATGAGCAGTTCTTC.

The rearrangement links TRBV5-6 to TRBJ1-2, with 7 positions matching TRBD1. CDR1 is SGHDT, CDR2 YYEEEE, per germline. Losses at the gene ends were 3 bases for V and 3 bases for J; bases not matched to a gene: 2. This CDR3 is built from 13 residues. CDR3 bases: TGTGCCAGCAGCTCCGACAGGGACTATGGCTACACCTTC. Encoded protein: CASSSDRDYGYTF.

V gene TRBV28 combines with J gene TRBJ2-7; 7 bases agree with TRBD2. V lost 8 bases to trimming and J lost 5 bases; unmatched junction nucleotides: 12. This CDR3 comprises 14 residues. Germline loops: CDR1 MDHEN, CDR2 SYDVKM. The CDR3 loop is CASAYGGSIDEQYF. DNA for the CDR3: TGTGCCAGCGCATATGGCGGGAGTATCGACGAGCAGTACTTC.

The V and J genes are TRBV7-6 and TRBJ1-5; D ambiguous. CDR3 length: 15 amino acids. Germline V gene data show CDR1 as SGHVS and CDR2 as FNYEAQ. V was clipped by 1 base and J by 0 bases, with 7 bases between them. The CDR3 bases are TGTGCCAGCAGCTTAGAAGAGAGTAGCAATCAGCCCCAGCATTTT. Its translation is CASSLEESSNQPQHF.